This T cell receptor (beta chain) was observed in a study of OX40 agonist ivuxolimab in advanced cancers. The repertoire was sequenced with immunoSEQ multiplex PCR; TCRdb's copy has only in-frame clones and lacks some. Among tens of thousands of clones listed, 80% to 95% were seen once. The receptor was derived from an adult with an advanced solid tumor such as melanoma, head and neck, liver or kidney cancer. Sequenced material: CD4+ or CD8+ T cells sorted from blood, taken in a trial of the OX40 agonist ivuxolimab.

In DNA form, the CDR3 reads TGTGCCAGCAGCCCCTGGGTAGGAGGCTACGAGCAGTACTTC. Its protein is CASSPWVGGYEQYF. This chain joins TRBV7-2 and TRBJ2-7; D might be TRBD2 (5 bases). Trimming removed 5 bases from V and 3 bases from J, with 14 bases in between. The germline gives CDR1 SGHTA, CDR2 FQGNSA. This CDR3 has 14 residues.